Shown below are 18 T cell receptor beta chains from a single sample sequenced in a study of CD8 T cells in ankylosing spondylitis. Study-wide findings and caveats: Ankylosing spondylitis blood seemed to carry a telltale TCR beta motif made of eight highly homologous variants.

TCRdb re-called the 5' RACE reads through MiXCR, storing one row per CDR3 protein. The repertoire consists of just under 550,000 distinct CDR3 sequences, with roughly 13% occurring once and the leading ten covering around 7%. No antigen has been identified for these receptors. The sequenced material came from blood, either unsorted or a sorted T cell fraction (not recorded which). Receptors were obtained from a male donor with ankylosing spondylitis.

A few counts support this clonotype. The chain has TRBV29-1 and TRBJ1-3; weak D call: TRBD1 (6 bases). The CDR3 length is 16 residues. Germline loops: CDR1 SQVTM, CDR2 ANQGSEA. V lost 4 bases, J lost 0 bases, and 16 bases lay in between. The CDR3: CSVGGPQVSSGNTIYF. CDR3 in DNA: TGCAGCGTTGGGGGGCCACAGGTTAGCTCTGGAAACACCATATATTTT.

The sample holds many counts of this clonotype. The rearrangement uses TRBV20-1 and TRBJ2-3, with D perhaps TRBD2 (5 bases). Between the trimmed V and J ends, which lost 5 bases and 3 bases, there was a span of 9 bases. In germline, CDR1 is DFQATT, CDR2 SNEGSKA (reference sequence). CDR3 length: 12 residues. CDR3 DNA sequence: TGCAGTGCTCGCGGGCCTACAGATACGCAGTATTTT. As protein: CSARGPTDTQYF.

This clonotype turned up a few times. The CDR3 protein is CASSIDGTSGFMPDTQYF. CDR3 nucleotides: TGCGCCAGCAGCATAGACGGGACTAGCGGTTTCATGCCAGATACGCAGTATTTT. The V and J genes are TRBV5-1 and TRBJ2-3; 11 nucleotides agree with TRBD2. CDR1 and CDR2 (germline): SGHRS, YFSETQ. This CDR3 is 18 amino acids long. V was clipped by 4 bases and J by 4 bases; unmatched bases: 14.

In this sample, this clonotype turned up a few times. The V and J genes are TRBV20-1 and TRBJ2-2, with D perhaps matching TRBD2 (5 bases). CDR3 size: 15 residues. V lost 2 bases and J lost 0, with 10 bases in between. Germline CDR1 reads DFQATT; CDR2 reads SNEGSKA (reference sequence). CDR3 loop: CSARPWRTNTGELFF. The DNA of the CDR3 is TGCAGTGCTAGACCCTGGAGGACGAACACCGGGGAGCTGTTTTTT.

The rearrangement links TRBV10-3 to TRBJ2-2; 8 nucleotides align to TRBD2. The CDR3 contains 14 residues. Germline V lookup: CDR1 ENHRY, CDR2 SYGVKD. V was clipped by 11 bases and J by 6 bases; unmatched bases: 11. The CDR3 DNA sequence: TGTGCCTCGCAGCGGGAGATCTCGGCCGGGGAGCTGTTTTTT. This translates into CASQREISAGELFF.

This clonotype has ten or more counts. The chain couples TRBV29-1 to TRBJ2-1; D may match TRBD1 or TRBD2 (6 bases each). Between the trimmed V and J ends, which lost 3 bases and 2 bases, there was a span of 11 bases. This CDR3 is built from 14 residues. Germline lookup yields CDR1 SQVTM and CDR2 ANQGSEA. CDR3 loop: CSVDSGGPYNEQFF. CDR3 coding DNA: TGCAGCGTTGATAGTGGGGGGCCCTACAATGAGCAGTTCTTC.

This clonotype has only a few counts. The gene calls are TRBV5-4 and TRBJ2-2, with D uncertain. The CDR3 length is 15 residues. Germline assignment: CDR1 SGHNT and CDR2 YYREEE (reference sequence). V was pared by 4 bases and J by 5 bases, with 15 bases between. The CDR3 nucleotides are TGTGCCAGCAGCATCCAAGGGATAAGAACCGGGGAGCTGTTTTTT. Its protein product is CASSIQGIRTGELFF.

Many counts were recorded for this clonotype. The genes are TRBV7-2 and TRBJ2-3; TRBD1 matches 7 bases. V lost 3 bases to trimming and J lost 2 bases; unmatched junction nucleotides: 2. CDR1 is SGHTA, CDR2 FQGNSA, per germline. The CDR3 sequence is 14 residues long. The CDR3 sequence: CASSLQGDTDTQYF. As DNA, the CDR3 is TGTGCCAGCAGCTTGCAGGGGGACACAGATACGCAGTATTTT.

Only a few counts were recorded for this clonotype. This chain links TRBV4-1 with TRBJ2-3, with a possible D match to TRBD2 (5 bases). The CDR3 spans 16 residues. Per the germline V gene, CDR1 is MGHRA and CDR2 is YSYEKL. V lost 1 base and J lost 0, with 11 bases in between. The CDR3 is CASSQGGRRSTDTQYF. The DNA of the CDR3 is TGCGCCAGCAGCCAAGGAGGGCGGCGTAGCACAGATACGCAGTATTTT.

This chain joins TRBV9 and TRBJ1-1; maybe TRBD1 (5 bases). V lost 4 bases and J lost 3, with 13 bases in between. Germline V gene data show CDR1 as SGDLS and CDR2 as YYNGEE. The CDR3 is 14 residues long. Written as DNA, the CDR3 is TGTGCCAGCAGCCCCCGGGGCGCCTACACTGAAGCTTTCTTT. Translated: CASSPRGAYTEAFF.

This clonotype was observed a handful of times. The V and J genes are TRBV27 and TRBJ2-1; 8 nucleotides align to TRBD1. With V trimmed by 3 bases and J by 4 bases, 11 bases remained unmatched. CDR1 and CDR2 (germline): MNHEY, SMNVEV (reference sequence). This CDR3 region has 17 residues. CDR3 nucleotides: TGTGCCAGCAGTTTCGCGCCCGAGACAGGGGCTTACAATGAGCAGTTCTTC. Residues: CASSFAPETGAYNEQFF.

This clonotype was counted between two and nine times. The V call is TRBV27, the J call TRBJ2-1, with D tentatively TRBD1 (5 bases). CDR1 and CDR2 (germline): MNHEY, SMNVEV (reference sequence). V gave up 1 base and J gave up 6 bases, with 13 bases separating them. This CDR3 is 15 amino acids long. As DNA, the CDR3 is TGTGCCAGCAGTTTATTACGCGAAAGGGGCAATGAGCAGTTCTTC. Residues: CASSLLRERGNEQFF.

This clonotype has more than one count but fewer than ten. CDR3 amino acids: CASSTSGTGDEQFF. The DNA of the CDR3 is TGCGCCAGCAGCACTAGCGGGACCGGGGATGAGCAGTTCTTC. The chain joins TRBV5-1 to TRBJ2-1; TRBD2 aligns across 10 bases. Trimming cost V 4 bases and J 8 bases; bases outside gene matches: 6. Looked up from germline, CDR1 is SGHRS and CDR2 is YFSETQ. The CDR3 totals 14 residues. Full variable domain (remainder filled in from reference TRBV5-1 and TRBJ2-1): KAGVTQTPRYLIKTRGQQVTLSCSPISGHRSVSWYQQTPGQGLQFLFEYFSETQRNKGNFPGRFSGRQFSNSRSEMNVSTLELGDSALYLCASSTSGTGDEQFFGPGTRLTVL.

This clonotype was counted between two and nine times. In nucleotides, the CDR3 is TGTGCCAGCAGCTTGAGGTCGGGCAACTCTGGAAACACCATATATTTT. It yields the protein CASSLRSGNSGNTIYF. The V call is TRBV7-2, the J call TRBJ1-3; D ambiguous. The CDR3 extends over 16 amino acids. V shed 3 bases and J shed 0 bases, with 12 bases lying between them. CDR1 is SGHTA and CDR2 is FQGNSA in the germline V gene.

This clonotype was counted between two and nine times. The chain couples TRBV2 to TRBJ1-2, with D hard to call. CDR3 length: 12 residues. The V end lost 2 bases, the J end lost 4 bases, and 5 bases lay between the germline ends. Germline V gives CDR1 SNHLY, CDR2 FYNNEI. In DNA, the CDR3 is TGTGCCAGCAGTGAACGCCCCTATGGCTACACCTTC. Translated, it gives CASSERPYGYTF.

J is TRBJ1-3 and V is TRBV5-1, with no clear D. Germline V gene data show CDR1 as SGHRS and CDR2 as YFSETQ. The length of the CDR3 is 15 residues. V lost 2 bases and J 0 bases, leaving 9 bases between the germline ends. The CDR3 is CASSFTADSGNTIYF. The CDR3, as DNA: TGCGCCAGCAGCTTTACAGCCGACTCTGGAAACACCATATATTTT.

J is TRBJ2-2 and V is TRBV7-2; D unresolved. Trimming took 3 bases from V and 1 from J, leaving 12 bases between them. CDR3 length: 16 amino acids. Germline CDR1 reads SGHTA; CDR2 reads FQGNSA. CDR3 coding DNA: TGTGCCAGCAGCTTGTCTGTCAGTCTGAACACCGGGGAGCTGTTTTTT. The encoded protein is CASSLSVSLNTGELFF.

This clonotype was detected a few times. The chain recombines TRBV12-3 or TRBV12-4 with TRBJ1-5, with D maybe TRBD1 (5 bases). There are 14 residues in the CDR3. Deletions cut 6 bases from V and 4 bases from J, with 13 bases between. The CDR3: CASSYGTANQPQHF. CDR3 in DNA: TGTGCCAGCAGCTACGGGACTGCGAATCAGCCCCAGCATTTT.